This TCR beta chain was identified in a study of blood T cell repertoires in COVID-19. Turning to the study itself: Nucleic acid was either cDNA or gDNA, and it came from T cells, B-cell-depleted T cells, or PBMCs.

Sequencing used immunoSEQ multiplex PCR; TCRdb keeps in-frame clones, though not all of them. The sample has around 250,000 clones; around nine tenths are singletons. Germline V gives CDR1 SGHAT, CDR2 FQNNGV. The CDR3 has 15 residues. V lost 4 bases and J lost 4; bases outside the gene matches: 8. The sequencing sample was made of PBMCs or T cells enriched from blood (not recorded which). The chain carries TRBV11-2 and TRBJ1-1, with 8 bases aligning to TRBD1. The clonotype originates from a woman aged 25 to 39 who had recovered from COVID-19. CDR3 sequence (DNA): TGTGCCAGCAGCTCCCCAGGGGGCGGCTCCACTGAAGCTTTCTTT. This translates into CASSSPGGGSTEAFF.